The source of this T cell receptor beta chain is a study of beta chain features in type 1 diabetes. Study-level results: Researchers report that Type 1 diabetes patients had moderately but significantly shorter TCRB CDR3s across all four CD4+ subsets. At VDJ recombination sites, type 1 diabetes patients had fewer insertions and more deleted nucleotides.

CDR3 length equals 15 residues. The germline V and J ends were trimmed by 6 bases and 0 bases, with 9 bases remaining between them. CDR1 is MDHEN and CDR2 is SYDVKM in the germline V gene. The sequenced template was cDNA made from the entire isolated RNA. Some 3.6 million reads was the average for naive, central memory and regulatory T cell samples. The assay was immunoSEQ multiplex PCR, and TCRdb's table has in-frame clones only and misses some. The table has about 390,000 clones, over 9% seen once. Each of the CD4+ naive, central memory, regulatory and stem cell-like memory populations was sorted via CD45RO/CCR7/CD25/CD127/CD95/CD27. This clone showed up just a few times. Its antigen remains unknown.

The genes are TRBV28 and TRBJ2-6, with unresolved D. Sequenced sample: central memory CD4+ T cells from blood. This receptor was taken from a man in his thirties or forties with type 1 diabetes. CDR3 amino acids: CASSLSGSGANVLTF. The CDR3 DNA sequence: TGTGCCAGCAGCCTCTCGGGCTCTGGGGCCAACGTCCTGACTTTC.